A single sample is the source of the 19 T cell receptor beta chains below, sequenced in a study of cytomegalovirus exposure and HLA in healthy donors. PCR amplification relied on 60 Vbeta primers (plus 13 Jbeta primers). Repertoires were generated with immunoSEQ multiplex PCR, while TCRdb's copy carries only in-frame clones and drops some. The data contain over 140,000 clones, just under 85% of them singletons. Sequenced: PBMCs. The source is a man aged 25 to 40 in good health and CMV-seropositive.

V is TRBV12-5 and J is TRBJ1-5; possible D gene TRBD1, 6 bases. The CDR3 sequence is 15 residues long. Germline loops: CDR1 LGHNT, CDR2 FRNRAP. V was trimmed by 5 bases and J by 1 base, leaving 12 bases between them. The CDR3 protein is CASGPEGGSNQPQHF. The DNA for the CDR3 is TGTGCTAGTGGTCCCGAGGGGGGGAGCAATCAGCCCCAGCATTTT.

The V and J genes are TRBV7-9 and TRBJ1-2; 10 bases map to TRBD1. The J segment lost 0 bases and the V segment lost 4 bases, leaving 11 bases of the junction unmatched. The germline V gene encodes CDR1 SEHNR and CDR2 FQNEAQ (reference sequence). CDR3 length equals 18 residues. CDR3: CASSSIGTGAVANYGYTF. Here the CDR3 DNA reads TGTGCCAGCAGCTCTATCGGGACAGGGGCTGTAGCTAACTATGGCTACACCTTC.

The V gene is TRBV7-2, the J gene TRBJ2-1, with 13 nucleotides matching TRBD2. The germline CDR1 and CDR2 sequences are SGHTA and FQGNSA. The ends lost 5 bases at V and 5 bases at J; junction bases unmatched: 9. CDR3 length equals 17 residues. The CDR3 here is CASSPTGLAGSNNEQFF. The CDR3 DNA follows: TGTGCCAGCAGCCCAACGGGACTAGCGGGGAGCAACAATGAGCAGTTCTTC.

The genes are TRBV2 and TRBJ2-3, with 14 bases aligning to TRBD2. The CDR3 has 16 amino acids. V lost 6 bases, J lost 1 base, and 3 bases stayed unmatched. Germline CDR1 reads SNHLY; CDR2 reads FYNNEI. CDR3 sequence reads: CASRGGLAGGTDTQYF. CDR3 coding DNA: TGTGCCAGCAGGGGGGGACTAGCGGGAGGCACAGATACGCAGTATTTT.

Only one count was recorded for this clone. The chain carries TRBV19 and TRBJ2-7; tentatively, D is TRBD2 (5 bases). Trimming left V 3 bases short and J 1 base short, with 13 bases between. The germline V gene has CDR1 LNHDA and CDR2 SQIVND (reference sequence). This CDR3 comprises 15 residues. In DNA form, the CDR3 reads TGTGCCAGTAGTATGGGCCCCCGGGAATCCTACGAGCAGTACTTC. Translated, it gives CASSMGPRESYEQYF.

The sample holds a few counts of this clone. V and J are TRBV6-5 and TRBJ1-5; 8 nucleotides match TRBD1. V was pared by 8 bases and J by 5 bases, with 5 bases of the junction left unmatched. Germline V CDR1 and CDR2: MNHEY, SVGAGI. The length of the CDR3 is 13 residues. The CDR3 nucleotides read TGTGCCAGCGGGGACAGGTATGATCAGCCCCAGCATTTT. Translated: CASGDRYDQPQHF.

Here the CDR3 DNA reads TGTGCCAGCAGCCAGGTGGCAGATACGCAGTATTTT. This encodes CASSQVADTQYF. The rearrangement joins TRBV7-6 to TRBJ2-3; D ambiguous. Germline values: CDR1 SGHVS, CDR2 FNYEAQ. CDR3 size: 12 residues. V shed 5 bases and J shed 4 bases, with 7 bases lying between them.

V is TRBV11-2 and J is TRBJ2-7, with 9 bases matching TRBD2. Germline-derived CDR1 and CDR2 are SGHAT and FQNNGV. Losses at the gene ends were 1 base for V and 1 base for J; bases not matched to a gene: 2. The CDR3 consists of 15 residues. CDR3 protein: CASSLVAGESYEQYF. Here the CDR3 DNA reads TGTGCCAGCAGCTTAGTAGCGGGAGAGTCCTACGAGCAGTACTTC.

The chain carries TRBV21-1 and TRBJ2-3; the table gives TRBD2 as D, unverified against the DNA. TRBV21-1 constitutes a pseudogene. The CDR3 covers 15 residues. The CDR3 DNA reads as TGTGCCAGCAGTAACTTTAGCGGGACCCCAGATACGCAGTATTTT. Translated: CASSNFSGTPDTQYF.

This chain joins TRBV6-5 and TRBJ1-1; the match to TRBD1 covers 8 bases. The CDR3 has 14 residues. CDR1 MNHEY and CDR2 SVGAGI come from the germline V gene. With V trimmed by 6 bases and J by 4 bases, 7 bases remained unmatched. The chain's CDR3 is CASSLDRGPTEAFF. For the CDR3, the DNA is TGTGCCAGCAGCCTAGACAGGGGCCCCACTGAAGCTTTCTTT.

The chain uses TRBV30 and TRBJ1-6, with D possibly being TRBD1 (5 bases). Trimming cost V 1 base and J 13 bases, with 14 bases left between them. The CDR3 runs 13 residues. From germline, CDR1 is GTSNPN and CDR2 SVGIG (reference sequence). The CDR3 here is CAWSALGGSPLHF. CDR3 nucleotides: TGTGCCTGGAGTGCCCTGGGGGGGTCGCCCCTCCACTTT.

This sequence joins TRBV5-1 and TRBJ2-2, with 11 bases aligning to TRBD1. The CDR3 length is 17 residues. Germline V gives CDR1 SGHRS, CDR2 YFSETQ. The V and J ends lost 3 bases and 6 bases, in that order; junction bases with no gene match: 10. CDR3: CASSSGPGTGGSGELFF. CDR3 DNA: TGCGCCAGCAGCTCGGGCCCCGGGACAGGGGGGTCCGGGGAGCTGTTTTTT.

The chain has TRBV5-6 and TRBJ2-7; 12 nucleotides line up with TRBD1. The germline gives CDR1 SGHDT, CDR2 YYEEEE. V lost 1 base and J lost 5; bases outside the gene matches: 4. This CDR3 region has 15 residues. This CDR3 is CASSLKGQGANEQYF. CDR3 DNA: TGTGCCAGCAGCTTGAAGGGACAGGGGGCAAACGAGCAGTACTTC.

The chain carries TRBV21-1 and TRBJ2-7; the table's D call TRBD2 went unverified against the DNA. TRBV21-1 is designated a pseudogene. CDR3 length: 15 residues. The CDR3: CASSKSGTMVYEQYF. In DNA, the CDR3 is TGTGCCAGCAGCAAATCCGGGACTATGGTTTACGAGCAGTACTTC.

This clone turned up a few times. The rearrangement links TRBV9 to TRBJ2-3; TRBD2 aligns across 8 bases. The germline CDR1 and CDR2 sequences are SGDLS and YYNGEE. Trimming at V came to 4 bases and at J to 4 bases, leaving 11 bases not matched to a gene. The CDR3 has 16 residues. The CDR3, as DNA: TGTGCCAGCAGCTCCGACCGGACTAGCACCGCAGATACGCAGTATTTT. Amino acid sequence: CASSSDRTSTADTQYF.

This clone was found once. The chain employs TRBV4-2 and TRBJ1-2; the match to TRBD1 covers 9 bases. The V gene end was trimmed by 4 bases and the J gene end by 5 bases; junction bases not matched to a gene: 5. Germline values: CDR1 LGHNA, CDR2 YNFKEQ. There are 14 residues in the CDR3. The CDR3 spells CASSPGQGRYGYTF. The CDR3 DNA follows: TGTGCCAGCAGCCCAGGACAGGGGAGATATGGCTACACCTTC.

This chain links TRBV27 with TRBJ2-1, with 7 nucleotides matching TRBD1. From germline, CDR1 is MNHEY and CDR2 SMNVEV (reference sequence). Losses at the gene ends were 5 bases for V and 1 base for J; bases not matched to a gene: 5. CDR3 length: 15 residues. CDR3 loop: CASSPRQGSYNEQFF. CDR3 in DNA: TGTGCCAGCAGTCCACGACAGGGTTCCTACAATGAGCAGTTCTTC.

The V call is TRBV28, the J call TRBJ2-2; D call uncertain. V gave up 5 bases and J gave up 6 bases, with 13 bases separating them. Germline values: CDR1 MDHEN, CDR2 SYDVKM. The length of the CDR3 is 14 residues. The CDR3 loop reads CASSPPVRSGELFF. CDR3 in DNA: TGTGCCAGCAGTCCGCCCGTGCGGTCCGGGGAGCTGTTTTTT.

In its sample, this clone was seen a few times. The chain employs TRBV10-1 and TRBJ1-6, with no clear D. Germline V gene lookup returns CDR1 WNHNN and CDR2 SYGVQD (reference sequence). V lost 2 bases and J 7 bases, leaving 9 bases between the germline ends. The CDR3 sequence is 14 residues long. CDR3: CASSERRANSPLHF. DNA of the CDR3: TGCGCCAGCAGTGAGCGGCGGGCGAATTCACCCCTCCACTTT.